The clone carrying this T cell receptor beta chain has more than one count but fewer than ten. Antigen: not known. TCRdb reprocessed the reads with MiXCR, giving one entry per CDR3 protein. The sample holds about 71,000 distinct CDR3 sequences, approximately 22% seen once. These data belong to a study of T cell repertoires in cytomegalovirus infection. Looking at the study overall: Use of recently identified HLA-C-restricted and well-studied HLA-B-restricted CMV epitopes was part of the study. Regarding the study as a whole: Individuals carrying CMV plus the relevant HLA were identified by cumulative frequency of public TCR beta families. In two of eight donors, the top clonotype was HLA-C-restricted CMV-specific.

Trimming removed 2 bases from V and 1 base from J, with 10 bases in between. The CDR3 has 15 residues. Germline CDR1 MNHEY, CDR2 SMNVEV (reference sequence). V and J are TRBV27 and TRBJ2-3; D is undetermined. The receptor was derived from a human donor in good health (CMV status not recorded). Some clones in this sample may be carry-over from other donors' samples. The specimen comprised CD8+ T cells from cultured PBMCs, sampled from culture after CMV antigen stimulation. Here the CDR3 DNA reads TGTGCCAGCAGTTTAAGTCGGACGGGCACAGATACGCAGTATTTT. Protein sequence: CASSLSRTGTDTQYF.